A single sample is the source of the 18 T cell receptor beta chains below, sequenced in a study of cytomegalovirus exposure and HLA in healthy donors. In the PCR, 60 Vbeta and 13 Jbeta primers were used. Profiled with immunoSEQ multiplex PCR; TCRdb holds only in-frame clones, not every one. Of fewer than 150,000 clones listed, less than 85% were seen once; the top ten hold 4.1%. Sequencing used PBMCs. Every receptor here comes from a woman in her 40s in good health and CMV-seronegative.

The chain couples TRBV4-2 to TRBJ1-3; 7 bases align to TRBD1. The CDR3 contains 15 residues. V was pared by 4 bases and J by 0 bases, with 3 bases of the junction left unmatched. The germline V gene encodes CDR1 LGHNA and CDR2 YNFKEQ. CDR3 protein: CASSPRDSSGNTIYF. CDR3 DNA: TGTGCCAGCAGCCCCCGGGACAGCTCTGGAAACACCATATATTTT.

This clone has a handful of counts. V is TRBV18 and J is TRBJ2-2; D might be TRBD2 (5 bases). CDR1 and CDR2 from the germline V gene are KGHSH and LQKENI. The V end lost 5 bases, the J end lost 6 bases, and 19 bases lay between the germline ends. The CDR3 runs to 16 residues. CDR3 nucleotide sequence: TGTGCCAGCTCATTCCGGACTTCACCTAGCTCCGGGGAGCTGTTTTTT. Protein product: CASSFRTSPSSGELFF.

This chain connects TRBV9 to TRBJ2-3, with 9 bases that match TRBD2. The germline gives CDR1 SGDLS, CDR2 YYNGEE. This CDR3 is 16 amino acids long. Trimming cost V 0 bases and J 6 bases; bases outside gene matches: 8. CDR3 loop: CASSVVGGGAGDTQYF. The CDR3 DNA sequence: TGTGCCAGCAGCGTAGTTGGCGGGGGGGCCGGGGATACGCAGTATTTT.

V is TRBV28 and J is TRBJ1-2, with 8 bases matching TRBD1. The germline V gene encodes CDR1 MDHEN and CDR2 SYDVKM. V dropped 6 bases and J dropped 6; count of bases not matched to a gene: 6. This CDR3 comprises 13 residues. CDR3 coding DNA: TGTGCCAGCAGCCCGGGACAGGTAGATGGCTACACCTTC. This translates into CASSPGQVDGYTF.

Note on this clone: One end of the junction does not line up with germline, which may come from a read error. The rearrangement joins TRBV9 to TRBJ2-1; D is undetermined. The CDR3 runs to 15 residues. CDR1 is SGDLS, CDR2 YYNGEE, per germline. CDR3 loop: CASSQAMSSYNEQFF. CDR3 DNA: TGCGCCAGCAGCCAGGCGATGTCCTCCTACAATGAGCAGTTCTTC.

This chain connects TRBV28 to TRBJ1-6, with TRBD1 matching over 10 bases. There are 13 residues in the CDR3. V dropped 10 bases and J dropped 10; count of bases not matched to a gene: 7. CDR1 MDHEN and CDR2 SYDVKM come from the germline V gene. CDR3 in amino acids: CATETGGRSPLHF. The CDR3 bases are TGTGCCACCGAGACAGGGGGCCGGTCACCCCTCCACTTT.

The chain carries TRBV14 and TRBJ1-6, with 8 positions matching TRBD1. With 0 bases clipped from V and 8 bases from J, the junction kept 6 bases outside the gene matches. The CDR3 length is 16 residues. Germline values: CDR1 SGHDN, CDR2 FVKESK. CDR3 region: CASSQDWTGMDSPLHF. The CDR3 coding sequence is TGTGCCAGCAGCCAAGATTGGACAGGGATGGATTCACCCCTCCACTTT. The full variable domain, its missing parts supplied by reference TRBV14 and TRBJ1-6, is EAGVTQFPSHSVIEKGQTVTLRCDPISGHDNLYWYRRVMGKEIKFLLHFVKESKQDESGMPNNRFLAERTGGTYSTLKVQPAELEDSGVYFCASSQDWTGMDSPLHFGNGTRLTVT.

The chain joins TRBV7-3 to TRBJ2-1, with a weak D call TRBD2 (6 bases). The length of the CDR3 is 16 residues. Trimming cost V 5 bases and J 6 bases, with 20 bases left between them. Per the germline V gene, CDR1 is SGHTA and CDR2 is FQGTGA. The CDR3 region has the DNA TGTGCCAGCAGCGGTCTGCTTTCGACTAGTAGCAATGAGCAGTTCTTC. Translated: CASSGLLSTSSNEQFF.

This clone has only a few counts. The gene calls are TRBV5-5 and TRBJ1-4; 7 bases match TRBD1. V shed 5 bases, J shed 8 bases, and the junction held 18 bases outside the gene matches. The germline gives CDR1 SGHKS, CDR2 YYEKEE (reference sequence). The CDR3 is made up of 17 amino acids. The CDR3 loop reads CASSPTGAPYTNEKLFF. In nucleotides, the CDR3 is TGTGCCAGCAGTCCAACAGGGGCCCCATACACCAACGAAAAACTGTTTTTT.

This chain uses TRBV29-1 with TRBJ2-3; D may be TRBD2 (6 bases). Germline CDR1 reads SQVTM; CDR2 reads ANQGSEA. Trimming removed 4 bases at V and 4 bases at J, with 12 bases between. This CDR3 is built from 13 residues. CDR3 in amino acids: CSVVGRLADTQYF. The CDR3 coding sequence is TGCAGCGTTGTAGGGAGGTTGGCAGATACGCAGTATTTT.

This clone came up once. The chain is built from TRBV4-2 and TRBJ1-1, with a tentative D call TRBD1 (5 bases). CDR3 size: 16 residues. Germline CDR1 is LGHNA and CDR2 is YNFKEQ. V dropped 4 bases and J dropped 2 bases, with 17 bases sitting between them. The CDR3 DNA reads TGTGCCAGCAGCCTGGCCGGACACACGCCTAACACTGAAGCTTTCTTT. It translates to CASSLAGHTPNTEAFF.

The CDR3, as DNA: TGTGCCAGCAGCCAAGTTTTGGGACAGTCGACTAGCGGGGGCTCTCGCAATGAGCAGTTCTTC. Translated, it gives CASSQVLGQSTSGGSRNEQFF. V is TRBV4-2 and J is TRBJ2-1; 12 bases line up with TRBD2. This CDR3 has 21 amino acids. Germline CDR1 LGHNA, CDR2 YNFKEQ. Trimming cost V 1 base and J 6 bases; bases outside gene matches: 19.

The chain joins TRBV5-1 to TRBJ2-5; 12 nucleotides agree with TRBD2. Near its end, the DNA agrees better with TRBJ2-7, so the J call may be wrong. In germline, CDR1 is SGHRS, CDR2 YFSETQ. This CDR3 spans 15 amino acids. CDR3 nucleotides: TGCGCCAGCAGCCCGACTAGCGGGAGCCCCTACGAGCAGTACTTC. This translates into CASSPTSGSPYEQYF.

The V and J genes are TRBV6-4 and TRBJ2-5; possibly TRBD1 for D (6 bases). With 6 bases removed from V and 5 bases from J, the gap between germline ends came to 13 bases. This CDR3 is 13 amino acids long. The V gene's germline CDR1 is MRHNA and CDR2 SNTAGT. CDR3 nucleotides: TGTGCCAGCAGCCAGGGGTTTGGGGAGACCCAGTACTTC. The encoded protein is CASSQGFGETQYF.

The chain links TRBV25-1 to TRBJ2-1, with D possibly matching TRBD1 (7 bases). Germline loops: CDR1 MGHDK, CDR2 SYGVNS. V was clipped by 3 bases and J by 9 bases, with 15 bases between them. The CDR3 runs 14 residues. The CDR3 DNA reads as TGTGCCAGCAGTGAGCTCAACAGGGGACTTGAGCAGTTCTTC. Residues: CASSELNRGLEQFF.

V usage is TRBV4-1 and J usage is TRBJ1-2; weak D call: TRBD1 (6 bases). In germline, CDR1 is MGHRA, CDR2 YSYEKL. V was clipped by 1 base and J by 8 bases, with 14 bases between them. This CDR3 has 14 residues. The CDR3 DNA follows: TGCGCCAGCAGCCAAGGTCTACAGGGACCCGGCTACACCTTC. It translates to CASSQGLQGPGYTF.

The chain employs TRBV7-9 and TRBJ2-3; 10 bases match TRBD2. CDR1 and CDR2 (germline): SEHNR, FQNEAQ (reference sequence). The CDR3 runs 16 residues. V was pared by 3 bases and J by 2 bases, with 5 bases of the junction left unmatched. The chain's CDR3 is CASSFLTSGNTDTQYF. CDR3 DNA: TGTGCCAGCAGCTTCTTAACTAGCGGGAACACAGATACGCAGTATTTT.

The chain combines TRBV23-1 with TRBJ1-5; D gene unclear. TRBV23-1 carries the ORF label, with uncertain function. The length of the CDR3 is 17 residues. V lost 2 bases and J 0 bases, leaving 14 bases between the germline ends. Written as DNA, the CDR3 is TGCGCCAGCAGTCAACGAAGAACAGCTTATAGCAATCAGCCCCAGCATTTT. Its translation: CASSQRRTAYSNQPQHF.